The text below deals with one TCR beta chain. The source of the sample is a study of OX40 agonist ivuxolimab in advanced cancers. As for the study in general: Dose-escalation patients suffered from hepatocellular carcinoma, melanoma, renal cell or head and neck cancer. The mean age was about 61 years, ranging from about 23 to 85, with roughly four fifths of participants male.

The V end lost 3 bases, the J end lost 6 bases, and 6 bases lay between the germline ends. The CDR3 extends over 12 amino acids. Germline loops: CDR1 SGHVS, CDR2 FQNEAQ. Libraries were prepared by immunoSEQ multiplex PCR; TCRdb keeps only in-frame clonotypes and omits some of them. The profile shows fewer than 100,000 clones, around nine tenths of them singletons. The TCR was taken from an adult with an advanced solid tumor such as melanoma, head and neck, liver or kidney cancer. Sequences were derived from CD4+ or CD8+ T cells sorted from blood, sampled in a trial of the OX40 agonist ivuxolimab. The chain recombines TRBV7-8 with TRBJ1-5; D gene uncertain. Written as DNA, the CDR3 is TGTGCCAGCAGCTTCGCGGGTCAGCCCCAGCATTTT. As protein: CASSFAGQPQHF.